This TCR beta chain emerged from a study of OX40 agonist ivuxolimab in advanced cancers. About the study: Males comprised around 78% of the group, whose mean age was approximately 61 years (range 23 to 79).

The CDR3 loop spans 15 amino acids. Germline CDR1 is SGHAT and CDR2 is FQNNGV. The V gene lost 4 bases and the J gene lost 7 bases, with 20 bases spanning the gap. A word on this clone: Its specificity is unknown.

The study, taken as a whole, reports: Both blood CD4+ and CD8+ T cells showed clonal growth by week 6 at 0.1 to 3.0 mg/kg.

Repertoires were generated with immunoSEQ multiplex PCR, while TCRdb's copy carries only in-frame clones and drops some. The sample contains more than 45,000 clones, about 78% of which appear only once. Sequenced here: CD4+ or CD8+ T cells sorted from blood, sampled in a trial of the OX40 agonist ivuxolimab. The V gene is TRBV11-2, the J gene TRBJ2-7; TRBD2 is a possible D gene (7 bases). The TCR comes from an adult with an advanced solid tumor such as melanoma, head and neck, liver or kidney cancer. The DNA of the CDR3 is TGTGCCAGCAGCTCCCTCAGCGGGAAGAGGGGGGAGCAGTACTTC. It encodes CASSSLSGKRGEQYF.